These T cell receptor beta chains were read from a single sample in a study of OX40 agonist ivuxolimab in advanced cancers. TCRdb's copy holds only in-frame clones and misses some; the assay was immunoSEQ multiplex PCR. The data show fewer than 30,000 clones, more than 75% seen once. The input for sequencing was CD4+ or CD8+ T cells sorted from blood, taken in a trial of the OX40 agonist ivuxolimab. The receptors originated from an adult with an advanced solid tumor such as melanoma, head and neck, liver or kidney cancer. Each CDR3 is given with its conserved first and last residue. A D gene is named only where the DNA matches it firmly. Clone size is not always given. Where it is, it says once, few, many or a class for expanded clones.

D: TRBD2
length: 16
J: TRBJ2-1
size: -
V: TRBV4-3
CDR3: CASSQASGTSGDEQFF
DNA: TGCGCCAGCAGCCAAGCCTCCGGGACTAGTGGAGATGAGCAGTTCTTC

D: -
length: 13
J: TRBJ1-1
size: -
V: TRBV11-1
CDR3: CASSPGEGTEAFF
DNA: TGTGCCAGCAGCCCGGGGGAGGGAACTGAAGCTTTCTTT

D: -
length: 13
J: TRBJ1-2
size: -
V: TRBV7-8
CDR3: CASSLDLGAGYTF
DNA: TGTGCCAGCAGCTTAGATCTGGGAGCCGGCTACACCTTC

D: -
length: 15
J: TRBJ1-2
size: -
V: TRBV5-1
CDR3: CASSLGQGPNYGYTF
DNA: TGCGCCAGCAGCTTGGGCCAGGGGCCTAACTATGGCTACACCTTC

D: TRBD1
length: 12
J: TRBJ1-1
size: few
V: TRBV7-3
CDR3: CASRTDREEAFF
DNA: TGTGCCAGCAGAACGGACAGGGAGGAAGCTTTCTTT

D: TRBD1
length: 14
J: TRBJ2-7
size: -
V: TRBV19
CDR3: CASSIGTGFYEQYF
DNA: TGTGCCAGTAGTATCGGGACAGGGTTCTACGAGCAGTACTTC

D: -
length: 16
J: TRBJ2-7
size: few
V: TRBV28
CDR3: CASSLFSGAQSYEQYF
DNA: TGTGCCAGCAGTTTGTTTTCGGGGGCCCAATCCTACGAGCAGTACTTC

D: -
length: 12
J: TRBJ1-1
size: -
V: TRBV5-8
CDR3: CASSLADSQAFF
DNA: TGTGCCAGCAGCTTGGCAGACTCCCAAGCTTTCTTT

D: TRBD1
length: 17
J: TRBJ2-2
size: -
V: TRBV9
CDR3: CASSVGTVSLNTGELFF
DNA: TGTGCCAGCAGCGTGGGGACAGTCAGCCTTAACACCGGGGAGCTGTTTTTT

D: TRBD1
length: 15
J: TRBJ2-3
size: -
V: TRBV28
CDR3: CASRMGTGGTDTQYF
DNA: TGTGCCAGCAGGATGGGGACAGGGGGCACAGATACGCAGTATTTT

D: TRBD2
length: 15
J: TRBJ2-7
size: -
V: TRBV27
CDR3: CASSVTSGTSYEQYF
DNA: TGTGCCAGCAGCGTTACTAGCGGAACCTCCTACGAGCAGTACTTC

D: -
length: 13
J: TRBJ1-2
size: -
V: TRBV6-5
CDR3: CASSYEVRGDYTF
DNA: TGTGCCAGCAGTTACGAGGTCCGGGGAGACTACACCTTC

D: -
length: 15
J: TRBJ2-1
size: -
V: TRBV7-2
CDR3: CASSFWLLGGGEQFF
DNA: TGTGCCAGCAGCTTTTGGTTACTAGGAGGCGGTGAGCAGTTCTTC

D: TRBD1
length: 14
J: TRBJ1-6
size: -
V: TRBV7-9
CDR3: CASSSRDRDSPLHF
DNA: TGTGCCAGCAGCTCCCGGGACAGGGACTCACCCCTCCACTTT

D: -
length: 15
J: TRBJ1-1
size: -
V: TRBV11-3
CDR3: CASSPIWTDETEAFF
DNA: TGTGCCAGCAGCCCGATATGGACGGACGAGACTGAAGCTTTCTTT

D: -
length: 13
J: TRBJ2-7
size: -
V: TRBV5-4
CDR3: CASTLEGGDEQYF
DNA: TGTGCCAGCACCCTGGAGGGGGGGGACGAGCAGTACTTC

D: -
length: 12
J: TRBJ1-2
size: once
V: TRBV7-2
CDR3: CASSLGRGGYTF
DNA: TGTGCCAGCAGCTTAGGGAGGGGTGGCTACACCTTC

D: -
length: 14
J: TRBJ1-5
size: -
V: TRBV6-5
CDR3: CASSGQGEGLTQHF
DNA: TGTGCCAGCAGTGGCCAGGGCGAGGGGTTGACCCAGCATTTT

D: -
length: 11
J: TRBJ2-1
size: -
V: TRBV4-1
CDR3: CASSLQGEQFF
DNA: TGCGCCAGCAGCCTTCAGGGTGAGCAGTTCTTC

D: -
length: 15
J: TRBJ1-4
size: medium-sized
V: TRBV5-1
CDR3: CASSLHGDSDEKLFF
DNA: TGCGCCAGCAGCTTGCACGGGGACTCGGATGAAAAACTGTTTTTT

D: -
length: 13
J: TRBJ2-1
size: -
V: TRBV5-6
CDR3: CASSLGGYNEQFF
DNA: TGTGCCAGCAGCTTGGGAGGGTACAATGAGCAGTTCTTC

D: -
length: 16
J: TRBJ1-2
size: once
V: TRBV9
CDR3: CASSPFAGHSLYGYTF
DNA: TGTGCCAGCAGCCCCTTTGCGGGACATTCGTTGTATGGCTACACCTTC

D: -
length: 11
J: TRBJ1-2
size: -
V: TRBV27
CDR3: CASSSGSGYTF
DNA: TGTGCCAGCAGTTCCGGTTCTGGCTACACCTTC

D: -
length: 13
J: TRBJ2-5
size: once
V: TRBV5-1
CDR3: CASSLGGGETQYF
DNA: TGCGCCAGCAGCTTGGGGGGCGGAGAGACCCAGTACTTC

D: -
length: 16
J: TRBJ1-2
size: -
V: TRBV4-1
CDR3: CASSQLQQEGRDGYTF
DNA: TGCGCCAGCAGCCAACTACAACAGGAGGGTCGGGATGGCTACACCTTC

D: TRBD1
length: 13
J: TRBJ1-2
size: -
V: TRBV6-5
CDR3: CASSYRGLNGYTF
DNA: TGTGCCAGCAGTTACAGGGGGCTCAATGGCTACACCTTC

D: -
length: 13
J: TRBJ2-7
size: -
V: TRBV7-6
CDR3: CASSLYGTYEQYF
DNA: TGTGCCAGCAGCTTGTACGGGACCTACGAGCAGTACTTC

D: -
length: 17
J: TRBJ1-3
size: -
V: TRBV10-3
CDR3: CAIAPGGSLVSGNTIYF
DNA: TGTGCCATCGCCCCCGGGGGGAGCCTTGTCTCTGGAAACACCATATATTTT

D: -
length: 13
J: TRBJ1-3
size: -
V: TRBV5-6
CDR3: CASSLGRKDTIYF
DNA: TGTGCCAGCAGCTTGGGTCGGAAGGACACCATATATTTT

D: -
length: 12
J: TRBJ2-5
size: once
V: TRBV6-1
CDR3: CASNIPQETQYF
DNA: TGTGCCAGCAACATTCCCCAAGAGACCCAGTACTTC

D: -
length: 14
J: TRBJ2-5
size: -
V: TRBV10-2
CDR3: CASSSNQPRETQYF
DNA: TGCGCCAGCAGTTCTAATCAGCCGCGGGAGACCCAGTACTTC

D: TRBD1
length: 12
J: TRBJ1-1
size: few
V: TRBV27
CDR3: CASNGDSTEAFF
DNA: TGTGCCAGCAACGGGGACAGCACTGAAGCTTTCTTT

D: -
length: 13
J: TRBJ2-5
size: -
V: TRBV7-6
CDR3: CASSLHAQETQYF
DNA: TGTGCCAGCAGCCTCCACGCCCAAGAGACCCAGTACTTC

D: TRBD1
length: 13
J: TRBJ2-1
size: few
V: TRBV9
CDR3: CASSVVPGGSQFF
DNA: TGTGCCAGCAGCGTAGTCCCAGGGGGCTCGCAGTTCTTC

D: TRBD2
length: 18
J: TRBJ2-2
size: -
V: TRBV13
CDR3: CASSPQGLAGLNTGELFF
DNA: TGTGCCAGCAGCCCACAGGGACTAGCGGGACTGAACACCGGGGAGCTGTTTTTT

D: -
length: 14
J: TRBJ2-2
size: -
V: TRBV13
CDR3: CASSPQEYTGELFF
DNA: TGTGCCAGCAGCCCACAGGAGTACACCGGGGAGCTGTTTTTT

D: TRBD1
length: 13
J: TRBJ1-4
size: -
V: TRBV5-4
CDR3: CASSPTGGEKLFF
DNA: TGTGCCAGCAGCCCGACAGGGGGGGAAAAACTGTTTTTT

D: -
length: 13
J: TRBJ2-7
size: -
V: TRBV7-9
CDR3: CASSFIQPYEQYF
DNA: TGTGCCAGCAGCTTCATTCAGCCCTACGAGCAGTACTTC

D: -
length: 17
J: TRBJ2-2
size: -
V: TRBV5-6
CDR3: CASSSGTYLANTGELFF
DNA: TGTGCCAGCAGCTCAGGGACATACCTAGCGAACACCGGGGAGCTGTTTTTT

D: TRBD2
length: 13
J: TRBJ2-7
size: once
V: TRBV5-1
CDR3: CATRTSGTYEQYF
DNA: TGCGCCACCAGGACTAGCGGGACCTACGAGCAGTACTTC

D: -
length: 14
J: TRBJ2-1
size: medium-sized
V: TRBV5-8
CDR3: CASSLVGAKNEQFF
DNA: TGTGCCAGCAGCTTGGTCGGGGCCAAGAATGAGCAGTTCTTC

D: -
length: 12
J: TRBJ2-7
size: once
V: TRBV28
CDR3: CASSLGSYEQYF
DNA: TGTGCCAGCAGTTTGGGTTCCTACGAGCAGTACTTC

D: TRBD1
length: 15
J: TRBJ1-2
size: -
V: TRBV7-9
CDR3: CASSRTGTALGGYTF
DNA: TGTGCCAGCAGCCGGACTGGGACAGCCCTCGGTGGCTACACCTTC

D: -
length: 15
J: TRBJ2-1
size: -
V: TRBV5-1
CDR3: CASSLDTPRGDEQFF
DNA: TGCGCCAGCAGCTTGGATACCCCGAGAGGAGATGAGCAGTTCTTC

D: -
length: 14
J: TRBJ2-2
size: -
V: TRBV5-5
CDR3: CASSWGLNTGELFF
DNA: TGTGCCAGCAGCTGGGGACTGAACACCGGGGAGCTGTTTTTT

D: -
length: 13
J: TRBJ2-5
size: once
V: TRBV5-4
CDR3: CASSLLGQETQYF
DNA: TGTGCCAGCAGCTTGCTGGGGCAAGAGACCCAGTACTTC

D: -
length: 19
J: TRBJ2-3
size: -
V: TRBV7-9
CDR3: CASSLAVRFWEMNTDTQYF
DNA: TGTGCCAGCAGCTTAGCGGTGAGGTTTTGGGAGATGAACACAGATACGCAGTATTTT

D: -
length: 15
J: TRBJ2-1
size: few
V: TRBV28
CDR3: CASSWGGSPYNEQFF
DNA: TGTGCCAGCAGTTGGGGTGGGTCCCCCTACAATGAGCAGTTCTTC

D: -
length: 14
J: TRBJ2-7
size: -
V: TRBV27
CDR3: CASSFGRAPGEQYF
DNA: TGTGCCAGCAGTTTCGGTAGGGCCCCGGGCGAGCAGTACTTC

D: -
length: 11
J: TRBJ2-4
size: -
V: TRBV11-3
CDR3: CASSSYRNVDF
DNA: TGTGCCAGCAGCTCGTACAGGAATGTGGACTTC

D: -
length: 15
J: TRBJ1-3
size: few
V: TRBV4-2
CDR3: CASSPHRTERNTIYF
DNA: TGTGCCAGCAGCCCTCACAGGACAGAGCGGAACACCATATATTTT

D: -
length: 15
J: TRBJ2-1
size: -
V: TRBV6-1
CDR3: CASSEVFVVPNEQFF
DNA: TGTGCCAGCAGTGAGGTTTTTGTGGTTCCCAATGAGCAGTTCTTC

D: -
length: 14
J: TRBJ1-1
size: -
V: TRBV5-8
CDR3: CASSLDRLNTEAFF
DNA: TGTGCCAGCAGCTTGGACAGGTTGAACACTGAAGCTTTCTTT

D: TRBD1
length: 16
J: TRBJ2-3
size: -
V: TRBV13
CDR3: CASSLLGTVSTDTQYF
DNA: TGTGCCAGCAGCCTTCTTGGGACAGTGAGCACAGATACGCAGTATTTT

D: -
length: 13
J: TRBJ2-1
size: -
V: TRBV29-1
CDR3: CSASSGQINEQFF
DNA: TGCAGCGCCTCGTCCGGACAGATCAATGAGCAGTTCTTC

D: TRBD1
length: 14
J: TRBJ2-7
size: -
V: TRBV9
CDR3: CASSVGSGGYEQYF
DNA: TGTGCCAGCAGCGTAGGATCAGGGGGCTACGAGCAGTACTTC

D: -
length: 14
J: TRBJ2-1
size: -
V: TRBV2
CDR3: CASSEPTRTGEQFF
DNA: TGTGCCAGCAGTGAACCTACTAGAACCGGTGAGCAGTTCTTC

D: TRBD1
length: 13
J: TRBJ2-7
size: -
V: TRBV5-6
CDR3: CASSLGGQGDAYF
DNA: TGTGCCAGCAGCTTGGGGGGACAGGGGGACGCGTACTTC

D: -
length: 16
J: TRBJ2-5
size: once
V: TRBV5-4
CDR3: CASSLRGWGFGETQYF
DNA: TGTGCCAGCAGCTTGAGAGGGTGGGGATTTGGGGAGACCCAGTACTTC